What follows are 7 T cell receptor beta chains derived from one specimen sequenced in a study of cytomegalovirus exposure and HLA in healthy donors. Both 60 Vbeta primers and 13 Jbeta primers went into the PCR. TCRdb keeps only in-frame clones here, not all; method: immunoSEQ multiplex PCR. The repertoire table contains roughly 120,000 clones. Sequencing was performed on PBMCs. The receptors were gathered from a man between 18 and 35 years old in good health and CMV-seronegative.

The genes are TRBV6-5 and TRBJ2-7; D may be TRBD2 (6 bases). Trimming removed 0 bases at V and 2 bases at J, with 11 bases between. There are 15 residues in the CDR3. Germline V gene sequence: CDR1 MNHEY, CDR2 SVGAGI. DNA of the CDR3: TGTGCCAGCAGTTACTCGCGGGAACGGACCTACGAGCAGTACTTC. This encodes CASSYSRERTYEQYF.

This sequence joins TRBV7-9 and TRBJ1-4; D is unresolved. This CDR3 has 16 amino acids. Per germline, CDR1 SEHNR and CDR2 FQNEAQ (reference sequence). The V and J ends lost 1 base and 4 bases respectively, with 13 bases between them. CDR3: CASSLEPRRDNEKLFF. The CDR3 DNA reads as TGTGCCAGCAGCTTAGAGCCGAGACGGGATAATGAAAAACTGTTTTTT.

The V gene is TRBV28, the J gene TRBJ1-5; TRBD1 agrees at 9 bases. V dropped 5 bases and J dropped 1; count of bases not matched to a gene: 12. This CDR3 has 18 residues. Per the germline V gene, CDR1 is MDHEN and CDR2 is SYDVKM. The CDR3 sequence: CASSQKGTGLRSNQPQHF. The DNA for the CDR3 is TGTGCCAGCAGTCAGAAAGGGACAGGGCTTAGGAGCAATCAGCCCCAGCATTTT.

This chain connects TRBV4-1 to TRBJ1-1, with D possibly TRBD1 on 6 matching bases. The CDR3 is 14 amino acids. Germline values: CDR1 MGHRA, CDR2 YSYEKL. Trimming took 3 bases from V and 6 from J, leaving 14 bases between them. CDR3 loop: CASSHLGDKPEAFF. In DNA form, the CDR3 reads TGCGCCAGCAGCCACCTCGGGGACAAGCCTGAAGCTTTCTTT.

The CDR3 region is CASSGGQRNTEAFF. CDR3 DNA: TGTGCCAGCAGTGGGGGACAGCGGAACACTGAAGCTTTCTTT. The chain combines TRBV28 with TRBJ1-1, with 7 bases identical to TRBD1. Germline CDR1 is MDHEN and CDR2 is SYDVKM. V lost 5 bases to trimming and J lost 1 base; unmatched junction nucleotides: 4. CDR3 length: 14 amino acids. The full variable domain, with the rest looked up from reference TRBV28 and TRBJ1-1, is DVKVTQSSRYLVKRTGEKVFLECVQDMDHENMFWYRQDPGLGLRLIYFSYDVKMKEKGDIPEGYSVSREKKERFSLILESASTNQTSMYLCASSGGQRNTEAFFGQGTRLTVV.

The CDR3 sequence is CASSLLGGVVDEQFF. CDR3 in DNA: TGTGCCAGCAGTTTGTTGGGGGGAGTAGTGGATGAGCAGTTCTTC. This chain uses TRBV6-1 with TRBJ2-1; D is perhaps TRBD2 (6 bases). The CDR3 totals 15 residues. CDR1 and CDR2 (germline): MNHNS, SASEGT. Trimming removed 5 bases from V and 8 bases from J, with 19 bases in between.

The chain has TRBV28 and TRBJ1-1, with D hard to call. Trimming took off 7 bases at V and 6 bases at J, with 18 bases between the two ends. Per germline, CDR1 MDHEN and CDR2 SYDVKM. The CDR3 has 14 amino acids. The DNA of the CDR3 is TGTGCCAGCAAGGAGCTCCCGGATTGGGCTGAAGCTTTCTTT. Encoded protein: CASKELPDWAEAFF.